This entry lists 23 T cell receptor beta chains sequenced from one sample in a study of CD8 T cells in ankylosing spondylitis (dated by TCRdb to the late 2010s). No antigen has been identified for these receptors. The receptor library was made with 5' RACE. The sample was run on an Illumina HiSeq 2500. TCRdb reprocessing: public reads trimmed at Q25 with fastp, clones called with MiXCR, in-frame beta chains kept. Under each unique CDR3 protein, matching rows form one entry showing the most common genes and DNA. In this sample the table shows around 540,000 distinct CDR3 sequences, 10% to 15% of which occur a single time. The ten largest clones represent about 6.5% of the sample. Summary of the overall study and its limitations: A TCR beta motif of fewer than 10 highly homologous amino acid variants appeared characteristic of blood from ankylosing spondylitis patients.

The sample was blood, either unsorted or a sorted T cell fraction (not recorded which). The receptors originated from a male donor with ankylosing spondylitis.

A few counts support this clonotype. This rearrangement joins TRBV6-1 to TRBJ1-4; 8 nucleotides line up with TRBD1. Germline assignment: CDR1 MNHNS and CDR2 SASEGT. V shed 6 bases, J shed 7 bases, and the junction held 7 bases outside the gene matches. This CDR3 region has 14 residues. CDR3: CASRRQGKGEKLFF. CDR3 sequence (DNA): TGTGCCAGCAGAAGACAGGGGAAAGGTGAAAAACTGTTTTTT.

This chain links TRBV20-1 with TRBJ2-3; 12 bases agree with TRBD2. CDR3 length: 16 residues. The germline V gene has CDR1 DFQATT and CDR2 SNEGSKA (reference sequence). The CDR3 DNA is TGCTGTGTTCCGCCCCTGACTAGCGGGAGAGCAGATACGCAGTATTTT. Its translation is CCVPPLTSGRADTQYF.

There are many counts of this clonotype. This sequence joins TRBV12-3 or TRBV12-4 and TRBJ2-1; 9 nucleotides agree with TRBD2. The CDR3 has 14 amino acids. The V segment lost 6 bases and the J segment 5 bases; nucleotides outside the gene matches: 5. The CDR3: CASRLLAGNNEQFF. The CDR3 coding sequence is TGTGCCAGCAGGCTCCTAGCGGGAAACAATGAGCAGTTCTTC.

The chain carries TRBV5-1 and TRBJ1-4; D call uncertain. The CDR3 contains 13 residues. Germline values: CDR1 SGHRS, CDR2 YFSETQ. V was shortened by 5 bases and J by 4 bases, with 9 bases between the two germline ends. The CDR3 DNA is TGCGCCAGCAGTCGGGCCCTTAATGAAAAACTGTTTTTT. Its translation is CASSRALNEKLFF.

In regard to this clonotype: It is likely a read error, because the conserved phenylalanine at the end of the CDR3 is missing. This chain links TRBV12-3 or TRBV12-4 with TRBJ1-1; D is uncertain. The CDR3 consists of 12 residues. Trimming removed 10 bases from V and 11 bases from J, with 20 bases in between. The CDR3 nucleotides are TGTGCCACCAGGTCCAGCCCCGGTGAGGCTTTCTAT. It encodes CATRSSPGEAFY.

In this sample, this clonotype turned up a few times. The CDR3 reads CASTTGTSVRNEQFF. DNA of the CDR3: TGTGCCAGCACCACTGGGACTTCCGTCCGCAATGAGCAGTTCTTC. The chain couples TRBV7-9 to TRBJ2-1; possible D gene TRBD2, 6 bases. Germline loops: CDR1 SEHNR, CDR2 FQNEAQ (reference sequence). This CDR3 comprises 15 residues. Trimming pared 7 bases from V and 6 bases from J, leaving 19 bases between.

The chain links TRBV12-3 or TRBV12-4 to TRBJ2-2; TRBD1 is a possible D gene (6 bases). CDR3 length equals 15 residues. V lost 7 bases, J lost 2 bases, and 14 bases lay in between. For the CDR3, the DNA is TGTGCCAGCATGTTTACAGGGAAAAACACCGGGGAGCTGTTTTTT. It specifies CASMFTGKNTGELFF.

V usage is TRBV7-8 and J usage is TRBJ2-7, with 9 bases aligning to TRBD2. V lost 0 bases to trimming and J lost 6 bases; unmatched junction nucleotides: 6. The germline V gene encodes CDR1 SGHVS and CDR2 FQNEAQ. The CDR3 covers 15 residues. CDR3 coding DNA: TGTGCCAGCAGCTTAGCGGGGACTAGCTATAGCGAGCAGTACGTC. Its translation is CASSLAGTSYSEQYV.

V and J are TRBV12-3 or TRBV12-4 and TRBJ2-2; D not resolved. This CDR3 is 19 amino acids long. The ends were cut back, 8 bases at V and 5 bases at J, with 30 bases in the middle. Written as DNA, the CDR3 is TGTGCCAGCTCCTTACGGGTGGGGAACCTGTGGTCGGGTACCGGGGAGCTGTTTTTT. It encodes CASSLRVGNLWSGTGELFF.

The chain is built from TRBV20-1 and TRBJ2-1, with D possibly matching TRBD1 (6 bases). Per the germline V gene, CDR1 is DFQATT and CDR2 is SNEGSKA (reference sequence). The V end was cut by 4 bases, the J end by 0 bases, with 10 bases between. The CDR3 contains 14 residues. CDR3 DNA: TGCAGTGCTACTAGAGGGGGCTCCTACAATGAGCAGTTCTTC. Amino acid sequence: CSATRGGSYNEQFF.

The J gene is TRBJ2-5, the V gene TRBV28; D not resolved. Trimming pared 5 bases from V and 4 bases from J, leaving 14 bases between. This CDR3 has 14 residues. The V gene's germline CDR1 is MDHEN and CDR2 SYDVKM. The CDR3 DNA reads as TGTGCCAGCAGTCACAGTAGAAGTGTAGAGACCCAGTACTTC. Its protein is CASSHSRSVETQYF.

This clonotype was detected only a few times. This chain links TRBV12-3 or TRBV12-4 with TRBJ1-2; 9 positions agree with TRBD1. The CDR3 is 14 amino acids. V shed 3 bases and J 6 bases; nucleotides not matched to a gene: 5. For the CDR3, the DNA is TGTGCCAGCAGTTTCGGCGGGACAGGGAATGGCTACACCTTC. Translation: CASSFGGTGNGYTF.

The sample holds many counts of this clonotype. The rearrangement links TRBV3-1 to TRBJ2-7, with 8 bases identical to TRBD1. CDR1 is LGHDT and CDR2 is YNNKEL in the germline V gene (reference sequence). The trim removed 6 bases at V and 2 bases at J, leaving 6 bases unmatched. The length of the CDR3 is 14 residues. CDR3 in DNA: TGTGCCAGCAGATCAGGGGGCTTCACCTACGAGCAGTACTTC. Its protein product is CASRSGGFTYEQYF.

The gene calls are TRBV15 and TRBJ1-1; D remains ambiguous. CDR3 length equals 14 residues. Germline V lookup: CDR1 LNHNV, CDR2 YYDKDF (reference sequence). Trimming cost V 8 bases and J 4 bases, with 17 bases left between them. The chain's CDR3 is CATGDQGWTTEAFF. The CDR3 DNA reads as TGTGCCACCGGCGATCAAGGGTGGACCACTGAAGCTTTCTTT.

This clonotype was recorded a few times. This rearrangement joins TRBV20-1 to TRBJ2-4; D gene ambiguous. Trimming removed 7 bases at V and 3 bases at J, with 13 bases between. Germline CDR1 is DFQATT and CDR2 is SNEGSKA (reference sequence). The CDR3 runs to 13 residues. The CDR3 nucleotides are TGCAGTGGCCCACCCCCGGACAAAAACATTCAGTACTTC. Translation: CSGPPPDKNIQYF.

V gene TRBV6-1 combines with J gene TRBJ1-1; D might be TRBD1 (5 bases). Germline-derived CDR1 and CDR2 are MNHNS and SASEGT. Between the trimmed V and J ends, which lost 6 bases and 1 base, there was a span of 18 bases. The CDR3 totals 16 residues. The CDR3 DNA reads TGTGCCAGCAGACCCCTTATCAGGGCTAAGAACACTGAAGCTTTCTTT. This codes for CASRPLIRAKNTEAFF.

V usage is TRBV2 and J usage is TRBJ2-2, with unresolved D. The CDR3 has 11 amino acids. CDR1 and CDR2 from the germline V gene are SNHLY and FYNNEI. Trimming took off 7 bases at V and 5 bases at J, with 5 bases between the two ends. The CDR3 protein is CASMETGELFF. The DNA for the CDR3 is TGTGCCAGCATGGAGACCGGGGAGCTGTTTTTT.

In this sample, this clonotype turned up a few times. The CDR3 DNA reads TGTGCCAGCAGTTACCAGACAGGGAGAAACGAGCAGTACTTC. Amino acids: CASSYQTGRNEQYF. This sequence joins TRBV12-3 or TRBV12-4 and TRBJ2-7; 7 bases are a match to TRBD1. Trimming at V came to 4 bases and at J to 5 bases, leaving 8 bases not matched to a gene. The CDR3 extends over 14 amino acids.

This chain joins TRBV2 and TRBJ2-1, with D uncertain. Germline CDR1 is SNHLY and CDR2 is FYNNEI. This CDR3 contains 15 residues. Trimming stripped 1 base from V and 9 bases from J, with 16 bases between. CDR3 bases: TGTGCCAGCAGTGAAGTTAAGGCACCGTGGGGTGAGCAGTTCTTC. It specifies CASSEVKAPWGEQFF.

The chain has TRBV20-1 and TRBJ2-7; D is perhaps TRBD1 (5 bases). Germline V CDR1 and CDR2: DFQATT, SNEGSKA (reference sequence). V was clipped by 2 bases and J by 3 bases, with 8 bases between them. This CDR3 is built from 12 residues. CDR3 sequence reads: CSARRQIYEQYF. Here the CDR3 DNA reads TGCAGTGCTAGACGACAGATCTACGAGCAGTACTTC.

This clonotype was observed a handful of times. The chain combines TRBV20-1 with TRBJ2-7; D remains ambiguous. The germline V and J ends were trimmed by 5 bases and 0 bases, with 11 bases remaining between them. The CDR3 contains 13 residues. Per the germline V gene, CDR1 is DFQATT and CDR2 is SNEGSKA (reference sequence). The CDR3 loop is CSAGETSSYEQYF. The CDR3, as DNA: TGCAGTGCTGGTGAAACGAGCTCCTACGAGCAGTACTTC.

This clonotype was detected many times. The chain couples TRBV29-1 to TRBJ2-1; either TRBD1 or TRBD2 may supply D (6 bases each). V lost 7 bases and J lost 10, with 23 bases in between. In germline, CDR1 is SQVTM, CDR2 ANQGSEA. CDR3 size: 14 residues. CDR3 DNA: TGCAGCGCCGCGGTGGGGGGCAGATCTTTGGAGCAGTTCTTC. It translates to CSAAVGGRSLEQFF.

The chain combines TRBV29-1 with TRBJ1-1; D ambiguous. V lost 5 bases, J lost 5 bases, and 9 bases lay in between. Germline V CDR1 and CDR2: SQVTM, ANQGSEA. The CDR3 totals 11 residues. The CDR3 reads CSVNAGTEAFF. Here the CDR3 DNA reads TGCAGCGTTAACGCGGGAACTGAAGCTTTCTTT.